The T cell receptor beta chain under discussion was sequenced for a study of glioma-infiltrating T cells. Using RNA template, CDR3s of TCR alpha and beta were amplified with iRepertoire arm-PCR. Each CDR3 protein is one row after TCRdb ran MiXCR on the multiplex PCR reads. The data contain around 190,000 distinct CDR3 sequences, more than 30% of them singletons. The table lists this clonotype with many counts. Trimming stripped 3 bases from V and 6 bases from J, with 16 bases between. The germline V gene has CDR1 MDHEN and CDR2 SYDVKM. This CDR3 spans 15 amino acids. The V and J genes are TRBV28 and TRBJ2-3, with D perhaps TRBD1 (6 bases). The TCR sequence derives from a human donor with low-grade glioma or glioblastoma, undergoing nonglioma brain surgery, or in good health (not recorded which). Sequencing input: glioma tissue, nonneoplastic brain tissue, or PBMCs (not recorded which). In nucleotides, the CDR3 is TGTGCCAGCAGTTTTCCCCACAGGGTCGGGGATACGCAGTATTTT. Amino acids: CASSFPHRVGDTQYF.